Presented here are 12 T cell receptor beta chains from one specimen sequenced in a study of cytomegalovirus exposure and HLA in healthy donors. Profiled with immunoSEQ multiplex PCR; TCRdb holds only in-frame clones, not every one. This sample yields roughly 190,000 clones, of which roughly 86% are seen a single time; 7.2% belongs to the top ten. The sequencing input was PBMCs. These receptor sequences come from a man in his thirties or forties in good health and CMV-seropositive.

The DNA of the CDR3 is TGTGCCAGTGTGACCCAGTACTTC. It codes for CASVTQYF. The chain couples TRBV7-6 to TRBJ2-5; D unclear. This CDR3 region has 8 residues. V lost 9 bases, J lost 7 bases, and 3 bases lay in between. Germline CDR1 SGHVS, CDR2 FNYEAQ.

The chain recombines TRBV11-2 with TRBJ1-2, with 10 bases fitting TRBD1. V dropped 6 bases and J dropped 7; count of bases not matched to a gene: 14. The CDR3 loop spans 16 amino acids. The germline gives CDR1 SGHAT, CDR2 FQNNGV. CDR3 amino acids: CASRQINRDRGFGYTF. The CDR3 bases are TGTGCCAGCAGACAGATAAACCGGGACAGGGGTTTTGGCTACACCTTC.

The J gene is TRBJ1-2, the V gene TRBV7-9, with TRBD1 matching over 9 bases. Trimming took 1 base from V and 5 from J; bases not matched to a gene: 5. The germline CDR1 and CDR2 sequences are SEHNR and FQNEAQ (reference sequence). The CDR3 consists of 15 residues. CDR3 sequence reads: CASSLVRQGDYGYTF. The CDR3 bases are TGTGCCAGCAGCTTAGTTCGACAGGGGGATTATGGCTACACCTTC.

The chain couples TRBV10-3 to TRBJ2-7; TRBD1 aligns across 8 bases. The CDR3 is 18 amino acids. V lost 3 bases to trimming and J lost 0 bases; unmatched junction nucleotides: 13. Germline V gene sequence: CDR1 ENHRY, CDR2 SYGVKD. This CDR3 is CAISDRGQGFASSYEQYF. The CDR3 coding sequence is TGTGCCATCAGTGATCGTGGACAGGGCTTCGCGAGCTCCTACGAGCAGTACTTC.

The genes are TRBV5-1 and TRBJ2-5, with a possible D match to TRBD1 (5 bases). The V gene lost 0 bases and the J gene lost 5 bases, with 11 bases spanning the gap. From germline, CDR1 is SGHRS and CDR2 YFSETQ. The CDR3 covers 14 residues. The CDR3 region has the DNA TGCGCCAGCAGCTTGGGGTCAGGGAAGGAGACCCAGTACTTC. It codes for CASSLGSGKETQYF.

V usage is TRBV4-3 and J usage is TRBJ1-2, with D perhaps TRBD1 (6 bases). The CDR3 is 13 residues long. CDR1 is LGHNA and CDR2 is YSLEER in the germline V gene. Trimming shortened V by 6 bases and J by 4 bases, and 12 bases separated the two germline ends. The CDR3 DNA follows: TGCGCCAGCAGGGGAGGACAGTCCTATGGCTACACCTTC. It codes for CASRGGQSYGYTF.

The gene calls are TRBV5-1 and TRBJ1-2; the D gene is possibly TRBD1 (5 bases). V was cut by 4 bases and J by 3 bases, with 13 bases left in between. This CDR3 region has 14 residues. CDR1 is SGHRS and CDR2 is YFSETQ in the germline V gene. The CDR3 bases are TGCGCCAGCAGCCCATTCACGGGGGACTATGGCTACACCTTC. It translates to CASSPFTGDYGYTF.

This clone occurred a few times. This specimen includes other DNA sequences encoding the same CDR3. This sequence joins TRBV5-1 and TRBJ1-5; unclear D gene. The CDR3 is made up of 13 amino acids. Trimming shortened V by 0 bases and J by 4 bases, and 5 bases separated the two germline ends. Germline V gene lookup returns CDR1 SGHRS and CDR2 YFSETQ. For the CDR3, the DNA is TGCGCCAGCAGCTTGGGGCAGAATCAGCCCCAGCATTTT. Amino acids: CASSLGQNQPQHF. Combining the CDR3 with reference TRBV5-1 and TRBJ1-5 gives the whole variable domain KAGVTQTPRYLIKTRGQQVTLSCSPISGHRSVSWYQQTPGQGLQFLFEYFSETQRNKGNFPGRFSGRQFSNSRSEMNVSTLELGDSALYLCASSLGQNQPQHFGDGTRLSIL.

CDR3 nucleotides: TGTGCCAGCAGCTTACAAGGAGGGAATAATGAGCAGTTCTTC. It encodes CASSLQGGNNEQFF. The V gene is TRBV11-2, the J gene TRBJ2-1; the D gene is possibly TRBD2 (6 bases). The germline V gene encodes CDR1 SGHAT and CDR2 FQNNGV. The CDR3 has 14 residues. V lost 2 bases to trimming and J lost 7 bases, with 12 bases between them. Complete variable domain (other parts from reference TRBV11-2 and TRBJ2-1): EAGVAQSPRYKIIEKRQSVAFWCNPISGHATLYWYQQILGQGPKLLIQFQNNGVVDDSQLPKDRFSAERLKGVDSTLKIQPAKLEDSAVYLCASSLQGGNNEQFFGPGTRLTVL.

The CDR3 sequence is CASSLGTSGRYEQFF. DNA of the CDR3: TGTGCCAGCAGTTTGGGGACTAGCGGGAGGTATGAGCAGTTCTTC. The chain joins TRBV28 to TRBJ2-1, with 15 bases that match TRBD2. The germline gives CDR1 MDHEN, CDR2 SYDVKM. V dropped 3 bases and J dropped 8; count of bases not matched to a gene: 2. CDR3 size: 15 residues.

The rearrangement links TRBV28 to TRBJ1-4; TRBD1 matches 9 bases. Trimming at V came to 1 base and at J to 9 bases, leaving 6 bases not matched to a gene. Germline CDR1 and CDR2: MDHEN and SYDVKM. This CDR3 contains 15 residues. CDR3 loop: CASSLFRTGEQKLFF. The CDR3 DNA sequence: TGTGCCAGCAGTTTATTCCGGACAGGGGAGCAAAAACTGTTTTTT.

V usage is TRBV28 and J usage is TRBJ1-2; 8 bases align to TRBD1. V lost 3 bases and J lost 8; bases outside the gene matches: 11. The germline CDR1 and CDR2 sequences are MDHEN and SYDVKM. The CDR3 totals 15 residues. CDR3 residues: CASSFSAGGAYGYTF. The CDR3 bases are TGTGCCAGCAGTTTTTCGGCAGGGGGCGCTTACGGCTACACCTTC.